Listed below are T cell receptor beta chains from one sample, sequenced in a study of blood T cell repertoires in COVID-19. Sequenced by immunoSEQ multiplex PCR; TCRdb stores in-frame clones only, minus some. The sample has about 150,000 clones, more than 85% seen once; the top ten hold 0.55% to 0.6%. Input material: peripheral blood. The origin of the receptors is a man aged 55 to 70 with COVID-19, enrolled during active disease. Both conserved end residues are trimmed from each CDR3. A D gene is named only where the DNA matches it firmly.

d_call	cdr3_length	v_call	j_call	cdr3_aa
TRBD1	12	TRBV18	TRBJ2-5	ASSQGTGQETQY
NA	13	TRBV6-2/TRBV6-3	TRBJ1-4	ASSYSGGARWELF
NA	11	TRBV3-1/TRBV3-2	TRBJ1-5	ASSQAYNQPQH
NA	12	TRBV28	TRBJ1-6	ASSTPGRRESLH
NA	13	TRBV7-9	TRBJ1-1	ASSLDGAGLTEAF
NA	13	TRBV7-9	TRBJ1-3	ASSLVRGSGNTIY
NA	12	TRBV28	TRBJ1-2	ASTRALGNYGYT
TRBD1	15	TRBV9	TRBJ2-7	ASSGGPGTGRIYEQY
NA	12	TRBV11-2	TRBJ1-1	ASSLDQGRGEAF
TRBD2	12	TRBV6-5	TRBJ2-7	ASRNGGGNYEQY
NA	14	TRBV28	TRBJ2-7	ASITQTAGSSYEQY
NA	10	TRBV19	TRBJ1-6	ASSQVSSPLH
NA	12	TRBV27	TRBJ2-2	ASSFQGYTGELF
NA	12	TRBV7-3	TRBJ2-3	ASKAGSSTDTQY
NA	16	TRBV2	TRBJ1-1	ASRINRDSIRRGTEAF
TRBD1	12	TRBV7-2	TRBJ2-7	ASSIGTGGFEQY
NA	10	TRBV20-1	TRBJ1-2	SASPGTYGYT
NA	10	TRBV28	TRBJ1-4	ASRLAGEKLF
TRBD2	14	TRBV7-8	TRBJ2-1	ASSPRLAEESNEQF
TRBD1	11	TRBV28	TRBJ2-7	ASKWTGPYEQY
NA	12	TRBV6-2/TRBV6-3	TRBJ1-5	ASSKGQGPLSQH
TRBD2	13	TRBV11-3	TRBJ2-5	ASSPTSSGRETQY
TRBD1	13	TRBV7-2	TRBJ2-7	ASSPGTDGTYEQY
NA	12	TRBV5-1	TRBJ2-2	ASSFVQNTGELF
TRBD2	13	TRBV7-3	TRBJ2-1	ASSPVVAGANEQF
NA	12	TRBV7-2	TRBJ2-7	ASSLGQESYEQY
TRBD2	12	TRBV27	TRBJ2-7	ASSRWGGSYEQY